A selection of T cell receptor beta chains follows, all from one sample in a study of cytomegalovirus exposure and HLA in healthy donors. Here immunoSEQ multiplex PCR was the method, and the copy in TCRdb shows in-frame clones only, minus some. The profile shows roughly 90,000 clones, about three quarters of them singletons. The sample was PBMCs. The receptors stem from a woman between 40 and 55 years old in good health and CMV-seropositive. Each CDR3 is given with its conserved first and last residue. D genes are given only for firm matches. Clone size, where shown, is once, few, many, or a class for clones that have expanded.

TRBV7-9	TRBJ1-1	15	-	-	TGTGCCAGCAGCGTTGGGGGGGGCATGAACACTGAAGCTTTCTTT	CASSVGGGMNTEAFF
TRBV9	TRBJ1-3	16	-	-	TGTGCCAGCACCCGGGGGGCAGACAACTCTGGAAACACCATATATTTT	CASTRGADNSGNTIYF
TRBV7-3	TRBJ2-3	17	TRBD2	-	TGTGCCAGCAGCCCGCAACTAGCGGGAGGCCCCACAGATACGCAGTATTTT	CASSPQLAGGPTDTQYF
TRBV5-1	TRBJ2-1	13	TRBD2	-	TGCGCCAGCAGCTTCGGGACTACCAATGAGCAGTTCTTC	CASSFGTTNEQFF
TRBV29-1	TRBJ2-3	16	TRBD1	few	TGCAGCGTTGAAGATCCGGGACAGGGGGGGAGTGGTACGCAGTATTTT	CSVEDPGQGGSGTQYF
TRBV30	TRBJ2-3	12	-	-	TGTGCCTGGAGGGGAGTCACAGATACGCAGTATTTT	CAWRGVTDTQYF
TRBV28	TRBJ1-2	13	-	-	TGTGCCAGCCTAAATGGGGACTTCTATGGCTACACCTTC	CASLNGDFYGYTF
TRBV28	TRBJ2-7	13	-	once	TGTGCCAGCAGGGGGACTTTAAACTACGAGCAGTACTTC	CASRGTLNYEQYF
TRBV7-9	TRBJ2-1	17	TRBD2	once	TGTGCCAGCAGCTTAAAAGCGGGAGGTAACTCCTACAATGAGCAGTTCTTC	CASSLKAGGNSYNEQFF
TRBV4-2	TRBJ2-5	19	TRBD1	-	TGTGCCAGCAGCCAAGAGGGACAGGGACTCTTCGGGGTTGGAGAGACCCAGTACTTC	CASSQEGQGLFGVGETQYF
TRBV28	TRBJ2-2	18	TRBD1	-	TGTGCCAGCAGTGGCCGCTTGGGGACAGGGAAGAACACCGGGGAGCTGTTTTTT	CASSGRLGTGKNTGELFF